These 16 T cell receptor beta chains originate from one sample sequenced in a study of tumor-infiltrating lymphocytes in primary liver carcinoma (dated by TCRdb to 2016 to 2017). Blood RNA was extracted from unsorted whole blood using TRIzol reagent, and germline DNA was obtained with the DNeasy Blood & Tissue kit. Sequencing used an Illumina HiSeq 2500. Using a constant-region primer and ProtoScript II reverse transcriptase, TCRbeta-specific cDNA was reverse-transcribed from 500 ng total RNA. TCRbeta libraries were built with three nested multiplex PCR rounds, a slightly modified ARM-PCR procedure. Each of the first two PCR rounds ran for about 10 cycles using multiplex TRBV1-TRBV30 forward primers together with a Cbeta reverse primer. TCRdb reran the public reads through fastp at Q25 and MiXCR, keeping productive beta chains. Duplicate CDR3 protein sequences are folded into a single record with the most common DNA and genes. The sample table lists about 320,000 distinct CDR3 sequences, roughly three fifths of them with a count of one. In total, the top ten clones hold about a sixth of the sample.

Sequences were obtained from peripheral blood. These receptors came from a woman aged 25 to 45 with primary liver carcinoma and hepatitis B virus infection.

To note about this clonotype: This clone may be a read error of a much larger clone one base away. This sequence joins TRBV12-3 or TRBV12-4 and TRBJ2-1; 11 bases align to TRBD2. Trimming removed 7 bases from V and 5 bases from J; junction bases left unmatched: 10. This CDR3 comprises 16 residues. The CDR3 DNA sequence: TGTGCCAGCACTCGTAGACTAGCGGGAATACACAATGAGCAGTTCTTC. As protein: CASTRRLAGIHNEQFF.

Concerning this clonotype: One end of the junction does not line up with germline, which may come from a read error. V is TRBV6-2 or TRBV6-3 and J is TRBJ2-5; 8 nucleotides line up with TRBD1. CDR3 size: 14 residues. Germline assignment: CDR1 MNHEY and CDR2 SVGEGT. CDR3 amino acids: CTSSERTGRETQYF. DNA for the CDR3: TGTACCAGCAGCGAACGGACAGGGCGGGAGACCCAGTACTTC.

This clonotype was observed a handful of times. The chain links TRBV12-3 or TRBV12-4 to TRBJ1-3; D unclear. V was cut by 4 bases and J by 13 bases, with 17 bases left in between. The CDR3 length is 13 residues. The CDR3 reads CASSSDFGVTIYF. The CDR3 bases are TGTGCCAGCAGTTCCGACTTCGGAGTCACGATATATTTT.

The chain employs TRBV11-3 and TRBJ2-3, with 8 bases fitting TRBD2. The V and J ends lost 0 bases and 3 bases, in that order; junction bases with no gene match: 5. Germline V lookup: CDR1 SGHNT, CDR2 YENEEA. The length of the CDR3 is 16 residues. CDR3: CASSLDSGSKTDTQYF. The DNA of the CDR3 is TGTGCCAGCAGCTTAGACAGCGGGAGTAAAACAGATACGCAGTATTTT.

The genes are TRBV12-3 or TRBV12-4 and TRBJ2-7, with TRBD1 matching 9 bases. The CDR3 covers 18 residues. The V and J ends lost 5 bases and 7 bases, in that order; junction bases with no gene match: 21. The CDR3: CASSSPSGTGFGLREQYF. CDR3 sequence (DNA): TGTGCCAGCAGTAGTCCTTCCGGGACAGGGTTCGGTCTACGAGAGCAGTACTTC.

V is TRBV6-2 or TRBV6-3 and J is TRBJ2-7; 9 bases are a match to TRBD1. The CDR3 consists of 15 residues. After removal of 6 bases from V and 3 bases from J, the junction contained 9 bases not matched to a gene. Germline V gives CDR1 MNHEY, CDR2 SVGEGT. CDR3 in amino acids: CASSLLRDRDYEQYF. In nucleotides, the CDR3 is TGTGCCAGCAGCCTACTCCGGGACAGGGACTACGAGCAGTACTTC.

V usage is TRBV13 and J usage is TRBJ1-3; tentatively, D is TRBD1 (5 bases). The germline V gene encodes CDR1 PRHDT and CDR2 FYEKMQ (reference sequence). This CDR3 is built from 14 residues. V was pared by 2 bases and J by 10 bases, with 15 bases between. DNA of the CDR3: TGTGCCAGCAGCTTAAGGGGAGGCGAAAATACCATATATTTT. This sequence encodes CASSLRGGENTIYF.

The table lists this clonotype with many counts. The rearrangement uses TRBV11-3 and TRBJ1-5; 7 nucleotides agree with TRBD1. Germline CDR1 SGHNT, CDR2 YENEEA. The length of the CDR3 is 16 residues. J gave up 0 bases and V 5 bases, and 7 bases lay outside the gene matches. CDR3 residues: CASSKRDSSSNQPQHF. The CDR3 DNA reads as TGTGCCAGCAGCAAGCGGGACAGTTCTAGCAATCAGCCCCAGCATTTT.

Details on this clonotype: One end of the junction fails to match germline, which may point to a read error. The chain uses TRBV29-1 and TRBJ2-1, with D possibly TRBD2 on 5 matching bases. Germline CDR1 is SQVTM and CDR2 is ANQGSEA. The CDR3 totals 12 residues. CDR3 residues: CSALSDYNEQFF. CDR3 DNA sequence: TGCAGCGCCCTAAGTGACTACAATGAACAGTTCTTC.

For this clonotype: This may arise from a read error, as a much more abundant clone is one base away. The chain recombines TRBV6-5 with TRBJ1-2, with 11 bases fitting TRBD1. The CDR3 is 15 amino acids. Germline values: CDR1 MNHEY, CDR2 SVGAGI. V lost 4 bases to trimming and J lost 4 bases; unmatched junction nucleotides: 5. The CDR3 is CASSCRTGGAYGYTF. Written as DNA, the CDR3 is TGTGCCAGCAGTTGCAGGACAGGGGGCGCCTATGGCTACACCTTC.

The chain carries TRBV28 and TRBJ2-3, with D unclear. The CDR3 loop spans 12 amino acids. Per germline, CDR1 MDHEN and CDR2 SYDVKM. V shed 7 bases and J shed 2 bases, with 7 bases lying between them. CDR3 region: CASNDVTDTQYF. The CDR3 DNA is TGTGCCAGCAATGATGTCACAGATACGCAGTATTTT.

This clonotype showed up just once. A much larger clone differs by one base, so this may be a read error. This chain uses TRBV12-3 or TRBV12-4 with TRBJ1-4; D ambiguous. The CDR3 extends over 14 amino acids. The CDR3: CTSSEGRLNEKLFF. In nucleotides, the CDR3 is TGTACCAGCAGCGAAGGACGGCTTAATGAAAAACTGTTTTTT.

A word on this clonotype: It may be a read error: a sequence one base away is much more abundant. The V call is TRBV29-1, the J call TRBJ2-2; D is perhaps TRBD1 (6 bases). Germline CDR1 SQVTM, CDR2 ANQGSEA. The length of the CDR3 is 15 residues. The CDR3 region has the DNA TGCAGCGTTCTAGTTTCAGGGGCCAACACCGGGGAGCTGTTGTTT. Translated, it gives CSVLVSGANTGELLF.

To note about this clonotype: This sequence may be a read error, since a much larger clone differs from it by one base. This chain connects TRBV6-1 to TRBJ2-7; D call uncertain. Germline CDR1 and CDR2: MNHNS and SASEGT. CDR3 length equals 13 residues. CDR3 region: CVSCTDLGYEQYF. For the CDR3, the DNA is TGTGTCAGCTGTACAGATCTAGGCTACGAGCAGTACTTC.

This clonotype occurred once. This chain connects TRBV12-3 or TRBV12-4 to TRBJ1-1, with D unclear. V was shortened by 6 bases and J by 0 bases, with 11 bases between the two germline ends. The CDR3 has 14 residues. The CDR3 DNA sequence: TGTGCCAGCAGCACATTGGTGGTGAACACTGAAGCTTTCTTT. Translating it yields CASSTLVVNTEAFF.

This clonotype turned up a few times. The rearrangement joins TRBV5-4 to TRBJ1-1, with D perhaps matching TRBD1 (5 bases). Germline CDR1 and CDR2: SGHNT and YYREEE (reference sequence). CDR3 size: 19 residues. V was cut by 6 bases and J by 0 bases, with 27 bases left in between. The CDR3 sequence is CASTQSGTPVDLLNTEAFF. The DNA of the CDR3 is TGTGCCAGCACCCAATCGGGGACCCCCGTAGACCTCTTGAACACTGAAGCTTTCTTT.